This T cell receptor beta chain was identified during a study of shared clonotypes between healthy human individuals. Germline CDR1 and CDR2: GTSNPN and SVGIG (reference sequence). The V end was cut by 3 bases, the J end by 4 bases, with 15 bases between. The CDR3 consists of 14 residues. Comments on this clone: Its antigen is undetermined.

TCRdb keeps only in-frame clones here, not all; method: immunoSEQ multiplex PCR. This table has some 1 million clones, about three quarters appearing once. General study points: How much donors shared clonotypes was expected to be affected by sequencing depth.

The receptor was isolated from a man aged 18 to 29 in good health. Source material: memory CD4+ T cells sorted from blood. Described subset: CD45RA-negative fraction. The V gene is TRBV30, the J gene TRBJ1-1; D is possibly TRBD1 (6 bases). The CDR3, as DNA: TGTGCCTGGAGGAGGGACAAGGTGGGCACTGAAGCTTTCTTT. It yields the protein CAWRRDKVGTEAFF.